The present T cell receptor beta chain was sequenced within a study of blood T cell repertoires in COVID-19. This CDR3 is built from 15 residues. Looked up from germline, CDR1 is SGHTA and CDR2 is FQGNSA. Between the trimmed V and J ends, which lost 4 bases and 9 bases, there was a span of 20 bases. Authors' analysis steps: Amplification from reference gene primers served as the basis for estimated nucleated cell counts. The table came from immunoSEQ multiplex PCR; TCRdb's copy has only in-frame clones and leaves some out. For V, J and clone size, that table is used; D and trimming come from the DNA. The profile covers over 110,000 clones, with about 76% appearing a single time and approximately 14% taken by the ten largest.

The chain joins TRBV7-2 to TRBJ2-3; tentative D call: TRBD2 (5 bases). This sequence originates from an elderly man with acute or convalescent COVID-19. The sample taken for sequencing was peripheral blood. The CDR3 loop is CASSSLASSVETQYF. As DNA, the CDR3 is TGTGCCAGCAGCTCCCTGGCTAGCTCCGTTGAGACGCAGTATTTT.